Following are 14 T cell receptor beta chains from one sample sequenced in a study of T cell changes during pregnancy in multiple sclerosis. Assay used: immunoSEQ multiplex PCR; TCRdb lists only in-frame clones, some missing. The sample has roughly 40,000 clones; 80% to 95% are singletons. Material: CD4+ T cells from peripheral blood mononuclear cells, obtained after pregnancy. The receptors were gathered from a female donor in good health, enrolled as a control in a pregnancy study.

The CDR3 DNA follows: TGTGCCAGCAGCTTAAACAGGGCCGGTGAAAAACTGTTTTTT. It is translated as CASSLNRAGEKLFF. This chain connects TRBV7-2 to TRBJ1-4; D is possibly TRBD1 (6 bases). Per germline, CDR1 SGHTA and CDR2 FQGNSA. Trimming shortened V by 2 bases and J by 7 bases, and 11 bases separated the two germline ends. There are 14 residues in the CDR3.

This chain joins TRBV7-3 and TRBJ2-1; D perhaps matches TRBD2 (5 bases). The CDR3 extends over 15 amino acids. The ends were cut back, 4 bases at V and 8 bases at J, with 18 bases in the middle. Germline lookup yields CDR1 SGHTA and CDR2 FQGTGA. The DNA of the CDR3 is TGTGCCAGCAGCTATGAGGACTCCGGGTACGATGAGCAGTTCTTC. This encodes CASSYEDSGYDEQFF.

The chain has TRBV7-9 and TRBJ2-1, with TRBD2 matching 8 bases. Per the germline V gene, CDR1 is SEHNR and CDR2 is FQNEAQ (reference sequence). With 4 bases clipped from V and 12 bases from J, the junction kept 11 bases outside the gene matches. This CDR3 spans 14 amino acids. CDR3: CASSSALWAGGQFF. The DNA of the CDR3 is TGTGCCAGCAGCTCCGCCCTTTGGGCGGGGGGGCAGTTCTTC. Using reference TRBV7-9 and TRBJ2-1 for the parts outside the CDR3, the full variable domain is DTGVSQNPRHKITKRGQNVTFRCDPISEHNRLYWYRQTLGQGPEFLTYFQNEAQLEKSRLLSDRFSAERPKGSFSTLEIQRTEQGDSAMYLCASSSALWAGGQFFGPGTRLTVL.

The rearrangement joins TRBV6-4 to TRBJ2-1, with 11 bases that match TRBD2. There are 15 residues in the CDR3. Germline loops: CDR1 MRHNA, CDR2 SNTAGT. J gave up 6 bases and V 6 bases, and 7 bases lay outside the gene matches. CDR3 sequence (DNA): TGTGCCAGCAGGGTACTAGCGGGGGAGGTCAATGAGCAGTTCTTC. It encodes CASRVLAGEVNEQFF.

The CDR3 DNA is TGCGCCAGCAGCGGCAGGGGGCCTGACGGGGAGCTGTTTTTT. Residues: CASSGRGPDGELFF. V is TRBV5-1 and J is TRBJ2-2, with 8 bases that match TRBD1. J was trimmed by 7 bases and V by 4 bases; bases with no gene match: 6. Germline V gene data show CDR1 as SGHRS and CDR2 as YFSETQ. This CDR3 spans 14 amino acids.

The chain recombines TRBV27 with TRBJ1-2, with a possible D match to TRBD1 (6 bases). This CDR3 is 12 amino acids long. Germline CDR1 MNHEY, CDR2 SMNVEV (reference sequence). Trimming removed 4 bases from V and 6 bases from J, with 9 bases in between. The CDR3 coding sequence is TGTGCCAGCAGTTCACCAGGGGATGGCTACACCTTC. Translating gives CASSSPGDGYTF.

The CDR3 DNA reads TGCAGCGTCGGACAGGGGGCGGGTGGAAACACCATATATTTT. The encoded protein is CSVGQGAGGNTIYF. The V call is TRBV29-1, the J call TRBJ1-3; TRBD1 aligns across 11 bases. V shed 6 bases and J 3 bases; nucleotides not matched to a gene: 4. Germline V gene lookup returns CDR1 SQVTM and CDR2 ANQGSEA. This CDR3 region has 14 residues.

CDR3 bases: TGTGCCAGCAGTAGTTACACCAACTATGGCTACACCTTC. It yields the protein CASSSYTNYGYTF. V and J are TRBV2 and TRBJ1-2; D gene uncertain. Germline V gene lookup returns CDR1 SNHLY and CDR2 FYNNEI. The CDR3 is 13 residues long. The V gene lost 5 bases and the J gene lost 2 bases, with 9 bases spanning the gap. Looking up the rest from reference TRBV2 and TRBJ1-2 gives the full variable domain: EPEVTQTPSHQVTQMGQEVILRCVPISNHLYFYWYRQILGQKVEFLVSFYNNEISEKSEIFDDQFSVERPDGSNFTLKIRSTKLEDSAMYFCASSSYTNYGYTFGSGTRLTVV.

The chain uses TRBV6-4 and TRBJ1-1, with TRBD1 identical over 8 bases. Germline V lookup: CDR1 MRHNA, CDR2 SNTAGT. V was clipped by 7 bases and J by 5 bases; unmatched bases: 6. The CDR3 runs to 13 residues. This CDR3 is CASTAGGKTEAFF. CDR3 nucleotide sequence: TGTGCCAGCACGGCAGGGGGCAAGACTGAAGCTTTCTTT.

This rearrangement joins TRBV7-8 to TRBJ1-1; D not certain. The germline V gene encodes CDR1 SGHVS and CDR2 FQNEAQ. The CDR3 spans 15 residues. Trimming cost V 5 bases and J 6 bases, with 19 bases left between them. In DNA form, the CDR3 reads TGTGCCAGCAGCCCTAGCTATACGGGAGGCGCTGAAGCTTTCTTT. Translated: CASSPSYTGGAEAFF.

This chain uses TRBV28 with TRBJ1-1; 9 bases are shared with TRBD1. V gave up 5 bases and J gave up 1 base; unmatched junction bases: 8. This CDR3 is built from 16 residues. The germline gives CDR1 MDHEN, CDR2 SYDVKM. For the CDR3, the DNA is TGTGCCAGCAGTCTTAGGACAGGGGCGGGGAACACTGAAGCTTTCTTT. Translation gives CASSLRTGAGNTEAFF.

A note on this clone: The same CDR3 can be traced to other DNA sequences in this sample. CDR3 sequence reads: CASSLLAGLSYEQYF. Written as DNA, the CDR3 is TGTGCCAGCAGCTTACTAGCGGGCCTCTCCTACGAGCAGTACTTC. The chain is built from TRBV7-2 and TRBJ2-7; 8 bases match TRBD2. This CDR3 has 15 amino acids. Per germline, CDR1 SGHTA and CDR2 FQGNSA. V dropped 2 bases and J dropped 0; count of bases not matched to a gene: 3.

The chain recombines TRBV10-2 with TRBJ1-4; tentative D call: TRBD1 (5 bases). Trimming took 5 bases from V and 4 from J, leaving 11 bases between them. The germline V gene has CDR1 WSHSY and CDR2 SAAADI. The CDR3 has 14 residues. The CDR3 nucleotides read TGCGCCAGCAGTTACAGGTTAGTTAATGAAAAACTGTTTTTT. Translation: CASSYRLVNEKLFF.

This chain uses TRBV29-1 with TRBJ2-3, with a weak D call TRBD2 (5 bases). This CDR3 comprises 12 residues. The germline CDR1 and CDR2 sequences are SQVTM and ANQGSEA. Trimming pared 7 bases from V and 5 bases from J, leaving 13 bases between. DNA of the CDR3: TGCAGCGCTGGACTGGCTGTAGATACGCAGTATTTT. It translates to CSAGLAVDTQYF.